A single T cell receptor beta chain is shown here with its context. This specimen comes from a study of blood T cell repertoires in COVID-19. Study overall: Acute-phase and convalescent COVID-19 samples originated in the United States, Italy and Spain.

The V gene's germline CDR1 is ENHRY and CDR2 SYGVKD. Trimming shortened V by 3 bases and J by 7 bases, and 15 bases separated the two germline ends. CDR3 length: 14 amino acids. In the original workflow: Estimated nucleated cell counts came from reference gene primer amplification. Generated by immunoSEQ multiplex PCR, the TCRdb table keeps only in-frame clones and is missing some. V and J calls and clone size follow that table, whereas D and trimming were derived from the DNA. The table records about 50,000 clones, over 70% of them present only once. The sample consisted of peripheral blood. The J gene is TRBJ1-2, the V gene TRBV10-3; D uncertain. The TCR sequence derives from a human donor with active COVID-19. The donor label of this sample is uncertain. The CDR3 DNA follows: TGTGCCATCAGTGATAACAGTCCGATGGCTGGCTACACCTTC. Translated: CAISDNSPMAGYTF.